The following is a TCR beta chain sequence with its context. The CDR3 runs 15 residues. Germline V gene lookup returns CDR1 MDHEN and CDR2 SYDVKM. The V end was cut by 4 bases, the J end by 0 bases, with 9 bases between. A library of TCRbeta sequences, prepared with unique molecular identifiers, was generated. MiXCR was run by TCRdb on the PCR reads, yielding one entry per CDR3 protein. The profile shows about 500,000 distinct CDR3 sequences, 30% to 35% of them singletons. This sample is drawn from a study of T-cell reconstitution after alpha-beta-depleted transplantation in children. The clonotype comes from a human donor who donated a stem cell graft to a child with aplastic anemia. This material consisted of PBMCs from the stem cell graft donor, taken from the stem cell graft. This sequence joins TRBV28 and TRBJ1-4; possibly TRBD1 for D (5 bases). CDR3 coding DNA: TGTGCCAGCAGTTCCCTGGGGGCAACTAATGAAAAACTGTTTTTT. It translates to CASSSLGATNEKLFF.